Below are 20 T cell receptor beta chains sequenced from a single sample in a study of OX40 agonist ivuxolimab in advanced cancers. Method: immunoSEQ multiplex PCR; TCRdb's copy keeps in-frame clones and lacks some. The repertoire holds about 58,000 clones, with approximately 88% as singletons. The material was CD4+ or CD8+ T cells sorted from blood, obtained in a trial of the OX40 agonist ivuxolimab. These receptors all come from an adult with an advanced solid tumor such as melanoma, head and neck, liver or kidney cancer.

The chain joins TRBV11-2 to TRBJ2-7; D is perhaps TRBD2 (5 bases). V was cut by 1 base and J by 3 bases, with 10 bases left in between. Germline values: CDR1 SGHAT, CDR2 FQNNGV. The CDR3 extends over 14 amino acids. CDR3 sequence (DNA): TGTGCCAGCAGCTTAGGTTCTAGCCTCTACGAGCAGTACTTC. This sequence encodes CASSLGSSLYEQYF. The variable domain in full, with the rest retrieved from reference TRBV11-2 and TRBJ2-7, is EAGVAQSPRYKIIEKRQSVAFWCNPISGHATLYWYQQILGQGPKLLIQFQNNGVVDDSQLPKDRFSAERLKGVDSTLKIQPAKLEDSAVYLCASSLGSSLYEQYFGPGTRLTVT.

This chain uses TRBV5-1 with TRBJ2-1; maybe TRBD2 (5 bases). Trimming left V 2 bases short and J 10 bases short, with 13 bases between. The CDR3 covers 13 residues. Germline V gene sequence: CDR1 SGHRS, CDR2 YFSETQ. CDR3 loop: CASSFVGGGEQFF. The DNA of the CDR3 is TGCGCCAGCAGCTTTGTAGGAGGTGGGGAGCAGTTCTTC.

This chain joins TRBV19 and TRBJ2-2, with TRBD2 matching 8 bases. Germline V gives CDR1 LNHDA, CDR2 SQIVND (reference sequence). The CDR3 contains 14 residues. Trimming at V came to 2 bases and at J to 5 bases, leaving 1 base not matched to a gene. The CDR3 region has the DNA TGTGCCAGTAGTATACGGGGGGGTACCGGGGAGCTGTTTTTT. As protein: CASSIRGGTGELFF.

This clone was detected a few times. The CDR3, as DNA: TGTGCCAGTAGTTCCGAAAGCGGGAGACGGAACACCGGGGAGCTGTTTTTT. As protein: CASSSESGRRNTGELFF. The chain employs TRBV19 and TRBJ2-2, with 8 bases fitting TRBD2. Germline V gene sequence: CDR1 LNHDA, CDR2 SQIVND (reference sequence). Losses at the gene ends were 5 bases for V and 1 base for J; bases not matched to a gene: 9. This CDR3 contains 17 residues. The full variable domain, its missing parts supplied by reference TRBV19 and TRBJ2-2, is DGGITQSPKYLFRKEGQNVTLSCEQNLNHDAMYWYRQDPGQGLRLIYYSQIVNDFQKGDIAEGYSVSREKKESFPLTVTSAQKNPTAFYLCASSSESGRRNTGELFFGEGSRLTVL.

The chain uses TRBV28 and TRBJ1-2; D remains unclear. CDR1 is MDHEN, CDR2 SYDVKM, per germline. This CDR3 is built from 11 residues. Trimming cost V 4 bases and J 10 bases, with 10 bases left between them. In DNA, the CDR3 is TGTGCCAGCAGTTGGGAGCGGGACTACACCTTC. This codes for CASSWERDYTF.

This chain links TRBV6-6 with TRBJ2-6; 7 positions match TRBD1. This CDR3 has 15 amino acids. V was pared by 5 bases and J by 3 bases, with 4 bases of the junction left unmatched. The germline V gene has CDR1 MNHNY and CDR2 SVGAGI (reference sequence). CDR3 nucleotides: TGTGCCAGCAGTACCAGACAGGGTGGGGCCAACGTCCTGACTTTC. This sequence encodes CASSTRQGGANVLTF.

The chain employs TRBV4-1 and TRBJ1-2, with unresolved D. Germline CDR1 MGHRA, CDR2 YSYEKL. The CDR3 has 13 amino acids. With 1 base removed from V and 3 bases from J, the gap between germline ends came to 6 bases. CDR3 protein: CASSQGLDYGYTF. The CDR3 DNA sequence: TGCGCCAGCAGCCAAGGACTAGACTATGGCTACACCTTC.

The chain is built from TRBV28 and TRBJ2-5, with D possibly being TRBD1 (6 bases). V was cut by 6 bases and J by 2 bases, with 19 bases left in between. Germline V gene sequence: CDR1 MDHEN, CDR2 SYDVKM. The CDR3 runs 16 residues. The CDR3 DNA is TGTGCCAGCAGCGCCCGGACAGTTGGAGTTCAAGAGACCCAGTACTTC. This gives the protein CASSARTVGVQETQYF.

The CDR3 here is CASSPRSVTGELFF. CDR3 in DNA: TGTGCCAGTAGTCCGAGGAGTGTCACCGGGGAGCTGTTTTTT. The V call is TRBV19, the J call TRBJ2-2; D not certain. CDR1 LNHDA and CDR2 SQIVND come from the germline V gene (reference sequence). V was cut by 5 bases and J by 4 bases, with 11 bases left in between. This CDR3 has 14 residues.

This CDR3 reads CASSRRSRDRVDEKLFF. In nucleotides, the CDR3 is TGTGCCAGCAGCCGACGAAGTCGAGACAGGGTGGATGAAAAACTGTTTTTT. The chain carries TRBV4-2 and TRBJ1-4; 7 bases fit TRBD1. CDR3 length equals 17 residues. CDR1 LGHNA and CDR2 YNFKEQ come from the germline V gene. Unmatched junction bases numbered 14, after V lost 4 bases and J lost 6 bases.

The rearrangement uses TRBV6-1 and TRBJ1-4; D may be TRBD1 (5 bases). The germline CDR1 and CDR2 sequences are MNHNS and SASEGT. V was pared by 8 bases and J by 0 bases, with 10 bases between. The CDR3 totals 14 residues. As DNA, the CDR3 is TGTGCCAGCGGGGGATCTGCAACTAATGAAAAACTGTTTTTT. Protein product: CASGGSATNEKLFF.

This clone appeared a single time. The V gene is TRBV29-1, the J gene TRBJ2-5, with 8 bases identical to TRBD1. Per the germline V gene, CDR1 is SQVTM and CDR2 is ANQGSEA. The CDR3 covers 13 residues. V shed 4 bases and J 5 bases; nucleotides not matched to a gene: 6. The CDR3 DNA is TGCAGCGTTGGCAGGGGGCGTGCGGAGACCCAGTACTTC. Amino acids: CSVGRGRAETQYF.

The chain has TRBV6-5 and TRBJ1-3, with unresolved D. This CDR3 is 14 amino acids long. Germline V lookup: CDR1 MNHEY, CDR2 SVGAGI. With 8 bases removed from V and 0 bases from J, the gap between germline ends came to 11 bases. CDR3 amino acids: CASGSVVSGNTIYF. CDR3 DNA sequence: TGTGCCAGCGGCTCGGTCGTCTCTGGAAACACCATATATTTT.

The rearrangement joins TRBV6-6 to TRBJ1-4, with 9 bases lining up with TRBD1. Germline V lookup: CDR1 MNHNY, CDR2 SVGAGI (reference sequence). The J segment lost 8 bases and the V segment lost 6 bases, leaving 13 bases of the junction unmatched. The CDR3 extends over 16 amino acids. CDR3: CASRRTLQGAYEKLFF. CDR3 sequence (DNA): TGTGCCAGCAGACGAACCCTACAGGGGGCTTACGAAAAACTGTTTTTT.

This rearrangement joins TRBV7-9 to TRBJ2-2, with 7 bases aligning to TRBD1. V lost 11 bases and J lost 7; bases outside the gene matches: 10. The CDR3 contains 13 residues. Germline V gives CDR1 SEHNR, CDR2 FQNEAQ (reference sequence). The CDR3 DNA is TGTGCCTCCCGACAGGGCCCAGGCGGGGAGCTGTTTTTT. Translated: CASRQGPGGELFF.

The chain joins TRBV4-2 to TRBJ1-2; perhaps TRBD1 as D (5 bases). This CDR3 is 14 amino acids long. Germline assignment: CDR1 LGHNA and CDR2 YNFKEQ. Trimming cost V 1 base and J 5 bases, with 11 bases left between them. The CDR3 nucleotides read TGTGCCAGCAGCCAAGGGACACCCGATTATGGCTACACCTTC. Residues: CASSQGTPDYGYTF.

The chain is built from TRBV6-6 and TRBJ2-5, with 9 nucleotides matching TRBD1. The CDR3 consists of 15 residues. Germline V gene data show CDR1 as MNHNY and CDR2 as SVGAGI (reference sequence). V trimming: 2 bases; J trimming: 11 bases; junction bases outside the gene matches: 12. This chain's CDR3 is CASSYPPGQGGKQYF. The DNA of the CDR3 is TGTGCCAGCAGTTACCCTCCGGGACAGGGCGGCAAGCAGTACTTC.

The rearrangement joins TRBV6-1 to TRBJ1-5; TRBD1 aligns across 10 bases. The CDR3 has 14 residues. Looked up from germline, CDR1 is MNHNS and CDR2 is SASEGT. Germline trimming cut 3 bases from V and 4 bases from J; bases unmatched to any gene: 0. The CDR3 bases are TGTGCCAGCAGTGAGGGACAGGGGAATCAGCCCCAGCATTTT. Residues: CASSEGQGNQPQHF.

The CDR3 DNA reads TGTGCCAGCAGAGACAGGGGCGGAAACATTCAGTACTTC. Protein: CASRDRGGNIQYF. The J gene is TRBJ2-4, the V gene TRBV2; 8 bases line up with TRBD1. CDR3 length: 13 amino acids. Germline loops: CDR1 SNHLY, CDR2 FYNNEI. Unmatched junction bases numbered 4, after V lost 6 bases and J lost 6 bases. The full variable domain, its missing parts supplied by reference TRBV2 and TRBJ2-4, is EPEVTQTPSHQVTQMGQEVILRCVPISNHLYFYWYRQILGQKVEFLVSFYNNEISEKSEIFDDQFSVERPDGSNFTLKIRSTKLEDSAMYFCASRDRGGNIQYFGAGTRLSVL.

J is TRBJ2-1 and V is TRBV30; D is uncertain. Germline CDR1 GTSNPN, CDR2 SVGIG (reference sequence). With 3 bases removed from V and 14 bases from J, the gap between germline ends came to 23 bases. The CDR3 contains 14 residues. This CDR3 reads CAWRADLRLNLEFF. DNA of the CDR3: TGTGCCTGGAGGGCGGACCTACGGTTGAATTTGGAGTTCTTC.